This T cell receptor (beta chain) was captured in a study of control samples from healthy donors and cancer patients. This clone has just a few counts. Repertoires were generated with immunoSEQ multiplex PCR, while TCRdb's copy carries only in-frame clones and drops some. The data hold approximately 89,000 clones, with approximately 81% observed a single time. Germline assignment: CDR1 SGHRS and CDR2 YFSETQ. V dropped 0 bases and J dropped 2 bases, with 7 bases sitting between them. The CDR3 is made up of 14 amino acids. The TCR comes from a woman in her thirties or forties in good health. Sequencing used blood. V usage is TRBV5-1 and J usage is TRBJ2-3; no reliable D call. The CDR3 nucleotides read TGCGCCAGCAGCTTGGTCGTCAACACAGATACGCAGTATTTT. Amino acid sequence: CASSLVVNTDTQYF.